These T cell receptor beta chains were read from a single sample in a study of TIL therapy for anti-PD-1-resistant metastatic lung cancer. Assay used: immunoSEQ multiplex PCR; TCRdb lists only in-frame clones, some missing. There are around 100,000 clones in the sample; about three fifths occur only once, and approximately 10% lies in the top ten. This specimen was tumor tissue, taken at baseline. Receptors originate from a person aged 30 to 80 with non-small cell lung cancer. Each CDR3 is given with its conserved first and last residue. D genes are given only for firm matches. Clone sizes are given selectively: once, few, many, or a class where the clone is expanded.

NA,TRBJ2-7,TRBV21-1,NA,TGTGCCAGCAGCTTCTCAGAAGGGACAGGGGGCGACGAGCAGTACTTC,CASSFSEGTGGDEQYF
NA,TRBJ2-5,TRBV7-9,NA,TGTGCCAGCAGCTTAAACCAAGAGACCCAGTACTTC,CASSLNQETQYF
TRBD2,TRBJ2-2,TRBV5-4,NA,TGTGCCAGCAGTTCATCCCGACTAGCGGGGGGGCAAGAGGGCGGGGAGCTGTTTTTT,CASSSSRLAGGQEGGELFF
NA,TRBJ2-7,TRBV6-6,NA,TGTGCCAGCAGACAACAGGGAGGGAACGAGCAGTACTTC,CASRQQGGNEQYF
TRBD2,TRBJ2-5,TRBV3-1/TRBV3-2,few,TGTGCCAGCAGCCAAGATTGGCCAAGGAGCGGGAGTAGGACCCAGTACTTC,CASSQDWPRSGSRTQYF
TRBD2,TRBJ2-3,TRBV6-5,NA,TGTGCCAGCAGTTACGAGCGGGGGGCGTACACAGATACGCAGTATTTT,CASSYERGAYTDTQYF
NA,TRBJ1-1,TRBV12-5,NA,TGTGCTAGTGGTTCCGGGGCTAAAGCTTTCTTT,CASGSGAKAFF
TRBD1,TRBJ1-1,TRBV6-2/TRBV6-3,NA,TGTGCCAGCAGCCTACACAGGGGATATATGAACACTGAAGCTTTCTTT,CASSLHRGYMNTEAFF
TRBD2,TRBJ2-1,TRBV29-1,NA,TGCAGCTGGACTAGCCACAATGAGCAGTTCTTC,CSWTSHNEQFF
NA,TRBJ2-7,TRBV5-1,few,TGCGCCAGCAGCTTGGACTACGAGCAGTACTTC,CASSLDYEQYF
NA,TRBJ1-6,TRBV7-3,few,TGTGCCAGCAGCCCAGCGAGGGGTTCACCCCTCCACTTT,CASSPARGSPLHF
NA,TRBJ2-7,TRBV7-8,NA,TGTGCCAGCAGCCTAGGTCCCGGCTACGAGCAGTACTTC,CASSLGPGYEQYF
TRBD1,TRBJ2-7,TRBV24-1,NA,TGTGCCACCAGTGGTTCAGACAGGGGCGGCTACGAGCAGTACTTC,CATSGSDRGGYEQYF
TRBD2,TRBJ2-1,TRBV28,once,TGTGCCAGCAGTTTAATGACTAGCGGGACCTACAATGAGCAGTTCTTC,CASSLMTSGTYNEQFF
NA,TRBJ2-7,TRBV4-1,NA,TGCGCCAGCAGTCTGAATCCGACTGTCTCCTACGAGCAGTACTTC,CASSLNPTVSYEQYF
NA,TRBJ2-1,TRBV11-2,few,TGTGCCAGCAGCTTGCCCGGGACCACCTACAATGAGCAGTTCTTC,CASSLPGTTYNEQFF
NA,TRBJ2-5,TRBV5-1,NA,TGCGCCAGCAGCTTTGCGGGACAAATGAAAGAGACCCAGTACTTC,CASSFAGQMKETQYF
NA,TRBJ1-1,TRBV7-6,few,TGTGCCAGCAGCTTAGTTTCAGGGGCAGGCACTGAAGCTTTCTTT,CASSLVSGAGTEAFF
TRBD1,TRBJ2-5,TRBV5-5,many,TGTGCCAGCAGCTTGACAGGGGGCGGGCAAGAGACCCAGTACTTC,CASSLTGGGQETQYF
TRBD1,TRBJ2-3,TRBV19,NA,TGTGCCAGTAGTGACAGGGCTGGGGATACGCAGTATTTT,CASSDRAGDTQYF
NA,TRBJ1-2,TRBV29-1,few,TGCAGCGTTGTTACAGGCTATGGCTACACCTTC,CSVVTGYGYTF
TRBD1,TRBJ1-6,TRBV18,NA,TGTGCCAGCTCGGACAGGGTTGAATCACCCCTCCACTTT,CASSDRVESPLHF
NA,TRBJ1-4,TRBV7-4,NA,TGTGCCAGCAGCTTAGGGGGGGAGACCAATGAAAAACTGTTTTTT,CASSLGGETNEKLFF
TRBD2,TRBJ2-3,TRBV6-4,NA,TGTGCCAGCAGTGACGCTAGCGGGGGTGCAGATACGCAGTATTTT,CASSDASGGADTQYF
TRBD1,TRBJ1-3,TRBV7-6,few,TGTGCCAGCAGCTTAGGACAGGGCTCTGGAAACACCATATATTTT,CASSLGQGSGNTIYF